This TCR beta chain is drawn from a study of T cells in narcolepsy. Study-wide context: Donors had narcolepsy type 1 or type 2, or were healthy controls. Study-level points and caveats: Healthy controls reportedly lacked the autoreactive clonotypes serially found in patients' blood.

Method: immunoSEQ multiplex PCR; TCRdb's copy keeps in-frame clones and lacks some. The table shows approximately 28,000 clones, with 81% occurring only once. Comments on this clone: The antigen is unknown.

The V gene end was trimmed by 6 bases and the J gene end by 4 bases; junction bases not matched to a gene: 17. CDR3 length: 17 residues. Germline assignment: CDR1 MRHNA and CDR2 SNTAGT. This TCR came from a human donor in good health. V gene TRBV6-4 combines with J gene TRBJ1-2, with 7 bases lining up with TRBD1. The sequenced sample was memory (CD45RA-) CD4+ T cells from blood. The CDR3 DNA follows: TGTGCCAGCAGGGGGCAGGGGGGACATGAAATCGTCTATGGCTACACCTTC. It codes for CASRGQGGHEIVYGYTF.